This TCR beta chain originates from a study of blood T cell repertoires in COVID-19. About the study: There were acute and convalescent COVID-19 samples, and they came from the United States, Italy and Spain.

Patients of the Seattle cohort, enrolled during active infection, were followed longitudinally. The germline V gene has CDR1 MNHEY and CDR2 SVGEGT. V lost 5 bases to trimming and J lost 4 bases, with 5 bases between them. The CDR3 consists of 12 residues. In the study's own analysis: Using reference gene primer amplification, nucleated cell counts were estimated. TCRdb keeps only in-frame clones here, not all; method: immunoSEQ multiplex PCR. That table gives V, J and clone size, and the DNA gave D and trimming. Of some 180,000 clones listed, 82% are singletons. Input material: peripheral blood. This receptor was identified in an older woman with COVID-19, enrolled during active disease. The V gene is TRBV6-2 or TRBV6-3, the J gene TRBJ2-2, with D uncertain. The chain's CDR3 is CASSLTTGELFF. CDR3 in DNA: TGTGCCAGCAGTCTAACCACCGGGGAGCTGTTTTTT.